This TCR beta chain was profiled in a study of blood T cells in healthy people across ages. It was with a sample-barcoded 5' primer and a J-beta primer mix that a second PCR of about 6 to 12 cycles was run. Each cDNA molecule was tagged by a template-switch adaptor that had 12 random nucleotides. Each single sample gave us at least 2.5 million CDR3-containing paired-end reads. TCRdb itself ran the 5' RACE reads through MiXCR, one entry per CDR3 protein. In the table there are a few hundred thousand distinct CDR3 sequences, about 55% of which are singletons. Total RNA extracted from each sample amounted to at least 6 micrograms. The clonotype originates from a man aged 55 to 70 in good health. Sequencing input: blood.

CDR3 residues: CASRLLAGGNEQFF. Here the CDR3 DNA reads TGTGCCAGCAGGTTACTAGCGGGTGGCAATGAGCAGTTCTTC. V is TRBV5-4 and J is TRBJ2-1; 9 bases are shared with TRBD2. V lost 5 bases and J lost 6; bases outside the gene matches: 6. Germline CDR1 SGHNT, CDR2 YYREEE (reference sequence). The CDR3 has 14 amino acids.